The clone carrying this TCR beta chain was recorded at least ten times. Antigen unknown. The junction departs from germline at one end; a sequencing error may be responsible. The entry originates in a study of Graves' ophthalmopathy and Graves' hyperthyroidism. The authors isolated PBMCs from about 10 ml of fresh peripheral blood. Broader study findings: Most thyroid-expanded clonotypes exceeding 0.001 frequency were also found in blood.

This CDR3 has 15 amino acids. CDR1 is MNHEY and CDR2 is SVGAGI in the germline V gene. RNA transcripts were the template, and TCR beta CDR3 regions were amplified from them. First-round RT-PCR used HTBI primers; second-round multiplex PCR followed. Each CDR3 protein is one row after TCRdb ran MiXCR on the multiplex PCR reads. Of approximately 460,000 distinct CDR3 sequences detected, around 14% appear once; the ten largest clones hold approximately 9.8%. The sequence was collected from a woman between 25 and 40 years old with Graves' ophthalmopathy. J is TRBJ1-1 and V is TRBV6-5; no clear D. The material sequenced was blood. CDR3: CASSQTGLMNTEALF. In DNA, the CDR3 is TGTGCCAGCAGTCAGACTGGGCTCATGAACACTGAAGCTCTCTTT.